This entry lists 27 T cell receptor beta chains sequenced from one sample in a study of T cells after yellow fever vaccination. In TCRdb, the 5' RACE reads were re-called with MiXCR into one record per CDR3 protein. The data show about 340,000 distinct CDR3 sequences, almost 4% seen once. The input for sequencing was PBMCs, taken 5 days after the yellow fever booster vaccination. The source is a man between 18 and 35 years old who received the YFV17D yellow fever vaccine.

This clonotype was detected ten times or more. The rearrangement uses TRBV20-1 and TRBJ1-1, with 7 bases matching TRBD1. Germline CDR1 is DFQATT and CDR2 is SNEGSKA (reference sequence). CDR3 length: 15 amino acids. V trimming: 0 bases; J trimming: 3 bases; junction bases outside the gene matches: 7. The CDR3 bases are TGCAGTGCTAGAGATGGGGAAACAGGGGACACTGAAGCTTTCTTT. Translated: CSARDGETGDTEAFF.

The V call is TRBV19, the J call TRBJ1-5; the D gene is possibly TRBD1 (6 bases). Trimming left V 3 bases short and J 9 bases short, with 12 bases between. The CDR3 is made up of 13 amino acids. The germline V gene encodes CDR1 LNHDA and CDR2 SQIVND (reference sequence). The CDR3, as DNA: TGTGCCAGTAGTATGGTGGAGACAGGGCCCCAGCATTTT. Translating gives CASSMVETGPQHF.

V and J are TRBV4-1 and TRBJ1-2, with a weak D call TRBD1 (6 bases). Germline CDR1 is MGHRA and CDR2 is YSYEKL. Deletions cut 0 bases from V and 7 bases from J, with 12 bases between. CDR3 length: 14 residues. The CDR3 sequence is CASSQETGLGGYTF. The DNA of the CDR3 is TGCGCCAGCAGCCAAGAGACAGGATTAGGTGGCTACACCTTC.

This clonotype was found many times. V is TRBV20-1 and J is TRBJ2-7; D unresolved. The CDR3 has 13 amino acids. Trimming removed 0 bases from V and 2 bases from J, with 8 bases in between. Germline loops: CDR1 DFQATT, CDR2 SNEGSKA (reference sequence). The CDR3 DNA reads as TGCAGTGCTAGAGATAGAGGACCCTACGAGCAGTACTTC. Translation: CSARDRGPYEQYF.

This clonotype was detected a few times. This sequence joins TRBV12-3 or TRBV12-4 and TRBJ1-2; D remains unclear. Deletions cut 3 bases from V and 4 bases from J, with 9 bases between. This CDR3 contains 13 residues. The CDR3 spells CASSFRGGYGYTF. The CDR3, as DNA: TGTGCCAGCAGTTTCCGGGGAGGCTATGGCTACACCTTC.

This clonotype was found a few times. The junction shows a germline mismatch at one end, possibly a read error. As DNA, the CDR3 is TGTGCTAGTGATTTGGTACTAGGGCTCAATCAGCCCCAGCATTTT. Encoded protein: CASDLVLGLNQPQHF. This chain links TRBV12-5 with TRBJ1-5; D is unresolved. The CDR3 is made up of 15 amino acids. CDR1 and CDR2 (germline): LGHNT, FRNRAP.

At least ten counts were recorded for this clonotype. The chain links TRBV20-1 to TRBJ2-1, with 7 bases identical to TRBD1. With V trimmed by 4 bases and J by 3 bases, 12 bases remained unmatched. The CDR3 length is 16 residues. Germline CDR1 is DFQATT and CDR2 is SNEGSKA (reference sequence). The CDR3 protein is CSAIESGTAFYNEQFF. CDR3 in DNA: TGCAGTGCTATCGAATCCGGGACAGCCTTCTACAATGAGCAGTTCTTC.

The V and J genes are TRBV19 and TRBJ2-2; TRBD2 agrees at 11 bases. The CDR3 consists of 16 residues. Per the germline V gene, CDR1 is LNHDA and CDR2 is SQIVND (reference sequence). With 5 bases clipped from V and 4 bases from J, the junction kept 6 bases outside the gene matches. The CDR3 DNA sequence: TGTGCCAGTAGTCCTCTAGCGGGGGGACCCACCGGGGAGCTGTTTTTT. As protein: CASSPLAGGPTGELFF.

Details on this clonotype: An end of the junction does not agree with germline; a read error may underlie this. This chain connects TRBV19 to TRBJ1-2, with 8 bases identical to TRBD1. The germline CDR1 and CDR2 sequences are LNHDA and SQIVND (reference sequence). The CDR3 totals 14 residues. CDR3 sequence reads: CASSPRTGYYGYTF. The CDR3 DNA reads TGTGCCAGTAGTCCCCGGACAGGGTACTACGGCTACACCTTC.

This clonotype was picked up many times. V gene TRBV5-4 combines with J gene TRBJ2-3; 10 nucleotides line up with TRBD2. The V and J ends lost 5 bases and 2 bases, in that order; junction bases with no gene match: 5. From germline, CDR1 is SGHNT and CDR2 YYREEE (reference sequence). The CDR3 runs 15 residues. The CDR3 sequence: CASSGLAGVTDTQYF. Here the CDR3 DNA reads TGTGCCAGCAGTGGTCTAGCGGGGGTCACAGATACGCAGTATTTT.

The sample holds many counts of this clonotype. CDR3 sequence: CASSLFSGGGQPQHF. The CDR3 DNA is TGTGCCAGCAGTTTATTTAGTGGGGGGGGTCAGCCCCAGCATTTT. This chain connects TRBV27 to TRBJ1-5; TRBD1 is a possible D gene (5 bases). Looked up from germline, CDR1 is MNHEY and CDR2 is SMNVEV (reference sequence). Trimming took off 1 base at V and 6 bases at J, with 13 bases between the two ends. The CDR3 has 15 residues.

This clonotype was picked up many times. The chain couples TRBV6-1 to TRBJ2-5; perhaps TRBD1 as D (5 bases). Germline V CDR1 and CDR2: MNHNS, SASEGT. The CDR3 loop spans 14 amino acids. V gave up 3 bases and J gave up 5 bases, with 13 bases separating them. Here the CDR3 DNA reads TGTGCCAGCAGTGAGCGTGACAGCGTGGAGACCCAGTACTTC. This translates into CASSERDSVETQYF.

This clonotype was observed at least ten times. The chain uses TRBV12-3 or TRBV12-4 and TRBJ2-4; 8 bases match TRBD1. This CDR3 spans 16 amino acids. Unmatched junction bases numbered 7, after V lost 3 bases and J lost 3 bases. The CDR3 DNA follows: TGTGCCAGCAGTTTCCCGCCGGGACAGGACAAAAACATTCAGTACTTC. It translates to CASSFPPGQDKNIQYF.

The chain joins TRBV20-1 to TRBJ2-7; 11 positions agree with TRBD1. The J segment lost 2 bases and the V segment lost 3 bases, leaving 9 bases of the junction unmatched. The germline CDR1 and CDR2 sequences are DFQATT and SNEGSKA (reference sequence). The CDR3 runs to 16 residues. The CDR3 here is CSARKLPGQGAYEQYF. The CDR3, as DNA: TGCAGTGCTAGGAAACTACCGGGACAGGGGGCCTACGAGCAGTACTTC.

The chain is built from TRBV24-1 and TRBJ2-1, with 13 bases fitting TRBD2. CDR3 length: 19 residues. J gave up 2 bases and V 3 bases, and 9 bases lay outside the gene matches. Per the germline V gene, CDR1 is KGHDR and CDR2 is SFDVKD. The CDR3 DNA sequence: TGTGCCACCAGTGATCGCTACTCCGGGACTAGCGGGGCCTACAATGAGCAGTTCTTC. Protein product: CATSDRYSGTSGAYNEQFF.

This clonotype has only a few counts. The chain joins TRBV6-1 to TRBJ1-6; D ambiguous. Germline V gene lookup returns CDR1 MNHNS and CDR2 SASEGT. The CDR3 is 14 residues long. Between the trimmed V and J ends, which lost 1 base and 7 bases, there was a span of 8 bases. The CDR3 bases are TGTGCCAGCAGTGAAGGATTTTTAAATTCACCCCTCCACTTT. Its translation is CASSEGFLNSPLHF.

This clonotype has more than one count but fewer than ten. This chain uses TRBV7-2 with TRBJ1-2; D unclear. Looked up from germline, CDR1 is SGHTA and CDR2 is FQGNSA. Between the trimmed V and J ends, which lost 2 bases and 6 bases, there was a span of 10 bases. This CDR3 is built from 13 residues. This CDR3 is CASSLLITNGYTF. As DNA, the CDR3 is TGTGCCAGCAGCTTACTAATTACTAATGGCTACACCTTC.

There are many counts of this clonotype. The CDR3 protein is CASSQGQINEQFF. The CDR3 coding sequence is TGCGCCAGCAGCCAAGGACAGATCAATGAGCAGTTCTTC. The genes are TRBV4-3 and TRBJ2-1; the D gene is possibly TRBD1 (5 bases). CDR1 is LGHNA, CDR2 YSLEER, per germline. The ends were cut back, 1 base at V and 6 bases at J, with 7 bases in the middle. The CDR3 sequence is 13 residues long.

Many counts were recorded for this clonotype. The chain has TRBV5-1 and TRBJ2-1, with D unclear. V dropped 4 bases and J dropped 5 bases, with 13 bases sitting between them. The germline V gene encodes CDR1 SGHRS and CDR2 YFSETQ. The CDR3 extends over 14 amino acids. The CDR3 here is CASSRSPQDNEQFF. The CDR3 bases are TGCGCCAGCAGCAGATCCCCCCAGGACAATGAGCAGTTCTTC.

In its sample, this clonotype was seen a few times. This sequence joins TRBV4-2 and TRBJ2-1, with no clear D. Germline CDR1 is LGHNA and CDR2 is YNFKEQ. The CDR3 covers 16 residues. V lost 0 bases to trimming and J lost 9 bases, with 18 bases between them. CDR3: CASSQDPASQSVEQFF. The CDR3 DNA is TGTGCCAGCAGCCAAGACCCGGCCTCACAGAGCGTTGAGCAGTTCTTC.

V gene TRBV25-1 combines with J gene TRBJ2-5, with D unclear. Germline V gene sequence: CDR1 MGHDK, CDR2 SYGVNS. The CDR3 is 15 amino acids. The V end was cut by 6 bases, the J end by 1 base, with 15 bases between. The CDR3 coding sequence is TGTGCCAGCAGCGGCTTAGGCAGCGCCCAAGAGACCCAGTACTTC. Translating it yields CASSGLGSAQETQYF.

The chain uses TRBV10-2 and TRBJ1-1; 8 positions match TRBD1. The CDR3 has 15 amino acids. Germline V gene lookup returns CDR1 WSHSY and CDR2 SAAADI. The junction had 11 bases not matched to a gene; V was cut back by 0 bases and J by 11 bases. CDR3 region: CASSESARGLFNAFF. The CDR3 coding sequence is TGCGCCAGCAGTGAGTCTGCCAGGGGGCTATTTAATGCTTTCTTT.

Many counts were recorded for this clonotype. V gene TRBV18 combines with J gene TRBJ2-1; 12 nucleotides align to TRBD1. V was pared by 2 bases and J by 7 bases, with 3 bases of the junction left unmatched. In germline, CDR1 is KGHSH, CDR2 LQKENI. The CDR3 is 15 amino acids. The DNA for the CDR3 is TGTGCCAGCTCACCAGGGACAGGGGGCTGGAATGAGCAGTTCTTC. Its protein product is CASSPGTGGWNEQFF.

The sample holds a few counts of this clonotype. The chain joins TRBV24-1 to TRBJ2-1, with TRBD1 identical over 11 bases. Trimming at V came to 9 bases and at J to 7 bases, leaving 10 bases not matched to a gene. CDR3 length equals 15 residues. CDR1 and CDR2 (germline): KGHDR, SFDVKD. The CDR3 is CATGRLGTGGNEQFF. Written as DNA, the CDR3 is TGTGCCACCGGGAGGCTCGGGACAGGGGGTAATGAGCAGTTCTTC.

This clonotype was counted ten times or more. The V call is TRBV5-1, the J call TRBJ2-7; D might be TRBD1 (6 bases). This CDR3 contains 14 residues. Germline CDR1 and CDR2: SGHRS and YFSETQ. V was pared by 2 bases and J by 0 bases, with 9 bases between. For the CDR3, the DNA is TGCGCCAGCAGCTTAGGGGACAACTCCTACGAGCAGTACTTC. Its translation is CASSLGDNSYEQYF.

The CDR3 reads CASSPDTYQETQYF. CDR3 nucleotides: TGTGCCAGCAGTCCCGACACGTACCAAGAGACCCAGTACTTC. V usage is TRBV12-3 or TRBV12-4 and J usage is TRBJ2-5; D gene uncertain. The CDR3 contains 14 residues. V gave up 5 bases and J gave up 0 bases, with 10 bases separating them.

The CDR3 region has the DNA TGCGCCAGCAGCTTCGGACAGGGAGGGTCGCGTGAGCAGTACGTC. Translated, it gives CASSFGQGGSREQYV. The rearrangement joins TRBV5-1 to TRBJ2-7; TRBD1 is a possible D gene (8 bases). Germline-derived CDR1 and CDR2 are SGHRS and YFSETQ. Between the trimmed V and J ends, which lost 2 bases and 7 bases, there was a span of 19 bases. The CDR3 runs to 15 residues.